This T cell receptor beta chain is drawn from a study of blood T cell repertoires in COVID-19. The CDR3 spans 12 residues. Looked up from germline, CDR1 is SNHLY and CDR2 is FYNNEI. The germline V and J ends were trimmed by 5 bases and 6 bases, with 8 bases remaining between them. In the study's own analysis: Amplification from reference gene primers served as the basis for estimated nucleated cell counts. Produced via immunoSEQ multiplex PCR; TCRdb's table is partial and in-frame only. The DNA gave D and trimming, while V, J and clone size come from that table. Among around 150,000 clones listed, about 92% were seen once.

The receptor was isolated from a man under 40 with COVID-19, enrolled during active disease. This sequence joins TRBV2 and TRBJ1-5; TRBD1 might be the D (5 bases). The sample comprised peripheral blood. The CDR3 spells CASSPQGQPQHF. For the CDR3, the DNA is TGTGCCAGCAGTCCTCAGGGTCAGCCCCAGCATTTT.